These T cell receptor beta chains were read from a single sample in a study of T cell repertoires in cytomegalovirus infection. Which antigens these TCRs recognize remains unknown. TCRdb recomputed calls from the reads with MiXCR, one row per CDR3 protein. The table records some 130,000 distinct CDR3 sequences, 25% to 35% of them present only once. The specimen was CD8+ T cells from cultured PBMCs, collected from culture after CMV antigen stimulation. These receptor sequences come from a human donor in good health (CMV status not recorded). Some clones in this sample may be carry-over from other donors' samples. The CDR3 runs from the conserved cysteine through the conserved F or W. Clone size is stated in some rows and not others, as once, few, many or a class when expanded.

CDR3 protein: CASRGVGETQYF
J gene: TRBJ2-5
V gene: TRBV27
clone size: many

CDR3 protein: CASARGNQPQHF
J gene: TRBJ1-5
V gene: TRBV2
clone size: few

CDR3 protein: CASSPKVLGLLYEQYF
J gene: TRBJ2-7
V gene: TRBV7-9
clone size: few

CDR3 protein: CASSLTRKDYGYTF
J gene: TRBJ1-2
V gene: TRBV13
clone size: -

CDR3 protein: CASWASDSGPYNEQFF
J gene: TRBJ2-1
V gene: TRBV2
clone size: -

CDR3 protein: CASGNEGERENTEAFF
J gene: TRBJ1-1
V gene: TRBV19
clone size: many

CDR3 protein: CASSPNPGSRYGYTF
J gene: TRBJ1-2
V gene: TRBV27
clone size: once

CDR3 protein: CASSSLQGELFF
J gene: TRBJ2-2
V gene: TRBV27
clone size: large

CDR3 protein: CASSYRDPGFGEKLFF
J gene: TRBJ1-4
V gene: TRBV6-5
clone size: many

CDR3 protein: CASSLAFRTQNTEAFF
J gene: TRBJ1-1
V gene: TRBV5-6
clone size: -

CDR3 protein: CASSYSGASPYEQYF
J gene: TRBJ2-7
V gene: TRBV6-9
clone size: few

CDR3 protein: CASSQVVDDRGYTF
J gene: TRBJ1-2
V gene: TRBV4-1
clone size: -

CDR3 protein: CASRQRDYTGELFF
J gene: TRBJ2-2
V gene: TRBV6-1
clone size: -

CDR3 protein: CSARALWASSTDTQYF
J gene: TRBJ2-3
V gene: TRBV20-1
clone size: -

CDR3 protein: CASNYGWGLTEAFF
J gene: TRBJ1-1
V gene: TRBV19
clone size: -

CDR3 protein: CASSSLTGTGFNNEQFF
J gene: TRBJ2-1
V gene: TRBV25-1
clone size: -

CDR3 protein: CSAIGQGGNQPQHF
J gene: TRBJ1-5
V gene: TRBV29-1
clone size: -

CDR3 protein: CSALGDRRNTGELFF
J gene: TRBJ2-2
V gene: TRBV20-1
clone size: -

CDR3 protein: CASSQGTSGGSQFF
J gene: TRBJ2-1
V gene: TRBV14
clone size: -

CDR3 protein: CSARGQLFYEQYF
J gene: TRBJ2-7
V gene: TRBV20-1
clone size: -

CDR3 protein: CASVIGGMAFF
J gene: TRBJ1-1
V gene: TRBV2
clone size: -

CDR3 protein: CASSQDQRKNTEAFF
J gene: TRBJ1-1
V gene: TRBV4-1
clone size: -

CDR3 protein: CASSLAPSLEQYF
J gene: TRBJ2-7
V gene: TRBV6-5
clone size: -

CDR3 protein: CASSPWDFSWYGYTF
J gene: TRBJ1-2
V gene: TRBV5-1
clone size: -

CDR3 protein: CASSLAIGANPEQYF
J gene: TRBJ2-7
V gene: TRBV7-9
clone size: many

CDR3 protein: CASRPSGGGGQETQYF
J gene: TRBJ2-5
V gene: TRBV27
clone size: -

CDR3 protein: CSASLGGTAPYEQYF
J gene: TRBJ2-7
V gene: TRBV20-1
clone size: many

CDR3 protein: CASSQGFFTGELFF
J gene: TRBJ2-2
V gene: TRBV14
clone size: -

CDR3 protein: CASGHPGDSSYNEQFF
J gene: TRBJ2-1
V gene: TRBV7-8
clone size: -

CDR3 protein: CASSFDRGETQYF
J gene: TRBJ2-5
V gene: TRBV5-4
clone size: -

CDR3 protein: CASSQDRVGEAFF
J gene: TRBJ1-1
V gene: TRBV4-1
clone size: -

CDR3 protein: CASSQWTGGTEAFF
J gene: TRBJ1-1
V gene: TRBV4-1
clone size: -

CDR3 protein: CASSLGRTRFSDTQYF
J gene: TRBJ2-3
V gene: TRBV11-2
clone size: -

CDR3 protein: CASSIRASLNEQFF
J gene: TRBJ2-1
V gene: TRBV19
clone size: -

CDR3 protein: CASSNALAGGPLTGELFF
J gene: TRBJ2-2
V gene: TRBV7-9
clone size: many

CDR3 protein: CASSVDGIAGGPLFNEQFF
J gene: TRBJ2-1
V gene: TRBV9
clone size: -

CDR3 protein: CASSHDRVSYEQYF
J gene: TRBJ2-7
V gene: TRBV7-8
clone size: few

CDR3 protein: CASSLSEGGLAGSTDTQYF
J gene: TRBJ2-3
V gene: TRBV27
clone size: -

CDR3 protein: CASSIQRNTEAFF
J gene: TRBJ1-1
V gene: TRBV12-3/TRBV12-4
clone size: -

CDR3 protein: CASSLTIRGHHTEAFF
J gene: TRBJ1-1
V gene: TRBV7-2
clone size: few

CDR3 protein: CASRAGTGGFTEAFF
J gene: TRBJ1-1
V gene: TRBV27
clone size: many

CDR3 protein: CASNWAGNTGELFF
J gene: TRBJ2-2
V gene: TRBV27
clone size: -

CDR3 protein: CATRPYNNEQFF
J gene: TRBJ2-1
V gene: TRBV6-5
clone size: -

CDR3 protein: CASSQDLGRGLRNTIYF
J gene: TRBJ1-3
V gene: TRBV14
clone size: -

CDR3 protein: CASSLAGRGETGELFF
J gene: TRBJ2-2
V gene: TRBV27
clone size: -

CDR3 protein: CASSFGNRDRFF
J gene: TRBJ2-1
V gene: TRBV12-3/TRBV12-4
clone size: few

CDR3 protein: CASRGVDTEAFF
J gene: TRBJ1-1
V gene: TRBV11-2
clone size: -

CDR3 protein: CASSWGHEQYF
J gene: TRBJ2-7
V gene: TRBV28
clone size: few

CDR3 protein: CASSNRGGGTEAFF
J gene: TRBJ1-1
V gene: TRBV12-3/TRBV12-4
clone size: once